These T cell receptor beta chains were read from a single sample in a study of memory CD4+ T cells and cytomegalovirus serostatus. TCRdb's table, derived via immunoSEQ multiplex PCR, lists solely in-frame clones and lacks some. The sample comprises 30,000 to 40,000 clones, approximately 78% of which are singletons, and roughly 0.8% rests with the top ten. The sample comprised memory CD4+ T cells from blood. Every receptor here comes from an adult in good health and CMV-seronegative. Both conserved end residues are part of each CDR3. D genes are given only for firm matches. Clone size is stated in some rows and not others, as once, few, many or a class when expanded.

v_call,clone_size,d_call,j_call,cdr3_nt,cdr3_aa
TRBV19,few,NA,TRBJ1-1,TGTGCCAGTAGTATATCAAGCTTGAACACTGAAGCTTTCTTT,CASSISSLNTEAFF
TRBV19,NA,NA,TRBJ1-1,TGTGCCAGTAGTATCCCACGGGACAACACTGAAGCTTTCTTT,CASSIPRDNTEAFF
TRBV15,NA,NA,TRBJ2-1,TGTGCCACCAGCAGACCTTTTGCGGGCCGCTCCTACAATGAGCAGTTCTTC,CATSRPFAGRSYNEQFF
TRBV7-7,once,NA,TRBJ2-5,TGTGCTAGCAGCGCTAGGGGGGTAGAGACCCAGTACTTC,CASSARGVETQYF
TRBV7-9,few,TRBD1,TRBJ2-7,TGTGCCAGCAGCCCGCAACAGGGGATAGGGTACGAGCAGTACTTC,CASSPQQGIGYEQYF
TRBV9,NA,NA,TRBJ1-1,TGTGCCAGCAGCGTAGATGGGGGGGCTAGGAACACTGAAGCTTTCTTT,CASSVDGGARNTEAFF
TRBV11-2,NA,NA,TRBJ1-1,TGTGCCAGCAGCTTAGACGTGAATATTGAAGCTTTCTTT,CASSLDVNIEAFF
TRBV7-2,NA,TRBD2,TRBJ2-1,TGTGCCAGCAGCTTACTAGCGGGGGGCAGAAACAATGAGCAGTTCTTC,CASSLLAGGRNNEQFF
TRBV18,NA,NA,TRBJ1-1,TGTGCCAGCTCACCAGGGACCACTGAAGCTTTCTTT,CASSPGTTEAFF
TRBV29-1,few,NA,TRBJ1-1,TGCAGCGTTGATGGTGCGGGCACTGAAGCTTTCTTT,CSVDGAGTEAFF
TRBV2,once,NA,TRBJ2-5,TGTGCCAGCAGCCTAGGAGAGACCCAGTACTTC,CASSLGETQYF
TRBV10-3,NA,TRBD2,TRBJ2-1,TGTGCCATCAGTGAGATCAGCGGGGGGGCCAATGAGCAGTTCTTC,CAISEISGGANEQFF